What follows describes a single TCR beta chain. Germline V gives CDR1 SGHRS, CDR2 YFSETQ. V dropped 1 base and J dropped 1 base, with 8 bases sitting between them. The CDR3 covers 14 residues. The source of the sample is a study of T-cell memory formation after mild COVID-19. TCRdb re-called the 5' RACE reads with MiXCR, one entry per CDR3 protein. The profile shows some 280,000 distinct CDR3 sequences, 15% to 20% of them singletons. Sequencing was performed on PBMCs or a T cell subset sorted from them (not recorded which). V is TRBV5-1 and J is TRBJ2-5; no clear D gene. This receptor was taken from a man between 18 and 29 years old who had mild COVID-19 (a few samples of this study predate the infection). Cell type and time point are not known. CDR3 protein: CASSLTVVQETQYF. The CDR3 coding sequence is TGCGCCAGCAGCTTGACGGTAGTCCAAGAGACCCAGTACTTC.